What follows describes a single T cell receptor beta chain. The antigen remains unidentified. Researchers set a sequencing depth target of 1 in 200,000 to 1 in 1 million T cells. This table comes from immunoSEQ multiplex PCR, and its TCRdb copy is limited to in-frame clones, with some not included. In the table there are 130,000 to 150,000 clones, approximately 81% of which are singletons. Trimming removed 0 bases from V and 4 bases from J, with 15 bases in between. Germline lookup yields CDR1 LNHNV and CDR2 YYDKDF (reference sequence). The CDR3 has 16 residues. This sample was included in a study of cytotoxic CD8 clonotypes in ibrutinib-treated CLL. Study-level information: Investigators collected response samples after a median 12 months of treatment, range 6 to 36. The study's findings and limits: Relative to age-matched healthy donors, clonality at baseline was higher, and it tracked circulating CD8+ T-cell counts.

The TCR sequence derives from a human donor with chronic lymphocytic leukemia. This chain joins TRBV15 and TRBJ1-1, with D uncertain. The input for sequencing was PBMCs, taken after 12 months of ibrutinib treatment. CDR3 in amino acids: CATSRDLVWESTEAFF. CDR3 bases: TGTGCCACCAGCAGAGATTTAGTCTGGGAGAGCACTGAAGCTTTCTTT.